Below, 29 T cell receptor beta chains from the same sample are listed, as sequenced in a study of cytomegalovirus exposure and HLA in healthy donors. PCR amplification relied on 60 Vbeta primers (plus 13 Jbeta primers). Assay: immunoSEQ multiplex PCR; the TCRdb copy retains only in-frame clones and omits some. The sample has more than 90,000 clones; around 75% are singletons. The sample comprised PBMCs. The receptors were gathered from a woman aged 25 to 45 in good health and CMV-seronegative.

CDR3 amino acids: CASSLFRVNTEAFF. In nucleotides, the CDR3 is TGTGCCAGCAGTTTATTTCGGGTGAACACTGAAGCTTTCTTT. This chain connects TRBV27 to TRBJ1-1; D remains unclear. Germline-derived CDR1 and CDR2 are MNHEY and SMNVEV (reference sequence). V lost 1 base to trimming and J lost 0 bases, with 6 bases between them. The CDR3 contains 14 residues.

This clone showed up just a few times. V and J are TRBV2 and TRBJ2-5; D remains ambiguous. Germline loops: CDR1 SNHLY, CDR2 FYNNEI. The V gene lost 5 bases and the J gene lost 5 bases, with 12 bases spanning the gap. There are 13 residues in the CDR3. The CDR3 DNA follows: TGTGCCAGCAGTCTCGGGTCTGAGGAGACCCAGTACTTC. Encoded protein: CASSLGSEETQYF.

The chain uses TRBV15 and TRBJ1-5; D remains unclear. CDR1 is LNHNV, CDR2 YYDKDF, per germline (reference sequence). The CDR3 runs to 15 residues. The V end lost 0 bases, the J end lost 13 bases, and 19 bases lay between the germline ends. DNA for the CDR3: TGTGCCACCAGCAGAGACCCTCCCGGCGCAGGTTATCAGCATTTT. It codes for CATSRDPPGAGYQHF.

This clone is a singleton in its sample. The J gene is TRBJ1-5, the V gene TRBV10-3; D uncertain. CDR1 and CDR2 (germline): ENHRY, SYGVKD. V was trimmed by 11 bases and J by 6 bases, leaving 20 bases between them. The CDR3 loop spans 14 amino acids. CDR3 sequence (DNA): TGTGCCGCCAATTCGGAGGGTCTCAGTCAGCCCCAGCATTTT. Its translation is CAANSEGLSQPQHF.

V is TRBV6-5 and J is TRBJ1-1; the D gene is possibly TRBD1 (5 bases). In germline, CDR1 is MNHEY, CDR2 SVGAGI. V shed 4 bases and J shed 5 bases, with 14 bases lying between them. The CDR3 is made up of 14 amino acids. In DNA form, the CDR3 reads TGTGCCAGCAGTTCCCCCGGACAACTGACTGAAGCTTTCTTT. Its protein is CASSSPGQLTEAFF.

The gene calls are TRBV30 and TRBJ1-1; D might be TRBD1 (6 bases). Trimming removed 3 bases at V and 0 bases at J, with 8 bases between. Germline V gene sequence: CDR1 GTSNPN, CDR2 SVGIG (reference sequence). This CDR3 contains 13 residues. The CDR3: CAWSRTVNTEAFF. The DNA of the CDR3 is TGTGCCTGGAGCAGGACAGTGAACACTGAAGCTTTCTTT.

The CDR3 nucleotides read TGCGCCTCCAAGAGGGAGGGCCGGTGGAATGAGCAGTTCTTC. Translated, it gives CASKREGRWNEQFF. The chain carries TRBV5-1 and TRBJ2-1; 7 positions agree with TRBD2. The V gene end was trimmed by 10 bases and the J gene end by 7 bases; junction bases not matched to a gene: 14. This CDR3 is 14 amino acids long. CDR1 is SGHRS, CDR2 YFSETQ, per germline.

This clone was detected once. A read error may account for a junction end that differs from germline. V gene TRBV7-7 combines with J gene TRBJ2-2, with 7 bases that match TRBD1. CDR1 and CDR2 from the germline V gene are SSHAT and FNYEAQ (reference sequence). CDR3 length: 14 residues. The CDR3 bases are TGTGCTAGCAGCTTAGACAGGGCCTCCGGGGAGCTGTTTTTT. This codes for CASSLDRASGELFF.

The CDR3 DNA reads as TGCGCCAGCAGCCCGCGGGGGAGCGGGGGGGCCGCAGATACGCAGTATTTT. As protein: CASSPRGSGGAADTQYF. This chain uses TRBV5-1 with TRBJ2-3, with 10 bases identical to TRBD2. With 4 bases clipped from V and 4 bases from J, the junction kept 12 bases outside the gene matches. CDR1 SGHRS and CDR2 YFSETQ come from the germline V gene. This CDR3 is 17 amino acids long.

V and J are TRBV5-1 and TRBJ2-7, with D possibly matching TRBD1 (6 bases). V lost 1 base, J lost 3 bases, and 8 bases lay in between. In germline, CDR1 is SGHRS, CDR2 YFSETQ. CDR3 length equals 13 residues. CDR3 in amino acids: CASSLNRDYEQYF. DNA of the CDR3: TGCGCCAGCAGCTTGAACAGGGACTACGAGCAGTACTTC.

The rearrangement uses TRBV29-1 and TRBJ2-1, with TRBD2 matching 11 bases. This CDR3 comprises 15 residues. V dropped 4 bases and J dropped 5; count of bases not matched to a gene: 7. Germline assignment: CDR1 SQVTM and CDR2 ANQGSEA. Here the CDR3 reads CSVALTSGSDNEQFF. In DNA form, the CDR3 reads TGCAGCGTTGCCCTTACTAGCGGGAGCGACAATGAGCAGTTCTTC.

The V gene is TRBV6-5, the J gene TRBJ2-1; a weak D match, TRBD1 (6 bases). This CDR3 comprises 14 residues. V shed 5 bases and J shed 2 bases, with 10 bases lying between them. The germline V gene has CDR1 MNHEY and CDR2 SVGAGI. The CDR3 loop reads CASSRQDPYNEQFF. DNA of the CDR3: TGTGCCAGCAGTCGACAGGATCCCTACAATGAGCAGTTCTTC.

The rearrangement uses TRBV6-5 and TRBJ1-1, with a weak D call TRBD1 (6 bases). Looked up from germline, CDR1 is MNHEY and CDR2 is SVGAGI. This CDR3 has 15 amino acids. V was pared by 2 bases and J by 10 bases, with 20 bases between. CDR3 bases: TGTGCCAGCAGTTACAGGGGGACACCCGCCGGAGTAGCTTTCTTT. Its protein product is CASSYRGTPAGVAFF.

CDR3 in DNA: TGTGCCAGGGGACAGATGAACACCGGGGAGCTGTTTTTT. Its translation is CARGQMNTGELFF. The V call is TRBV11-3, the J call TRBJ2-2; TRBD1 aligns across 7 bases. In germline, CDR1 is SGHNT, CDR2 YENEEA. The V gene end was trimmed by 9 bases and the J gene end by 1 base; junction bases not matched to a gene: 2. The length of the CDR3 is 13 residues.

The sample holds a few counts of this clone. The gene calls are TRBV5-8 and TRBJ2-7, with 7 bases that match TRBD1. J was trimmed by 2 bases and V by 3 bases; bases with no gene match: 8. CDR3 size: 15 residues. Germline V gives CDR1 SGHTS, CDR2 YDEGEE. The CDR3 here is CASSSDETGPYEQYF. CDR3 DNA: TGTGCCAGCAGCTCCGATGAGACAGGGCCCTACGAGCAGTACTTC.

The chain carries TRBV30 and TRBJ2-7; no clear D. Germline CDR1 is GTSNPN and CDR2 is SVGIG (reference sequence). V was trimmed by 2 bases and J by 0 bases, leaving 5 bases between them. The CDR3 is 12 residues long. The CDR3 DNA is TGTGCCTGGAGTAAGAGCTCCTACGAGCAGTACTTC. Translation: CAWSKSSYEQYF. Full variable domain (rest looked up from reference TRBV30 and TRBJ2-7): SQTIHQWPATLVQPVGSPLSLECTVEGTSNPNLYWYRQAAGRGLQLLFYSVGIGQISSEVPQNLSASRPQDRQFILSSKKLLLSDSGFYLCAWSKSSYEQYFGPGTRLTVT.

The chain joins TRBV5-1 to TRBJ1-6, with D possibly being TRBD1 (5 bases). The length of the CDR3 is 16 residues. V was trimmed by 0 bases and J by 3 bases, leaving 10 bases between them. Germline values: CDR1 SGHRS, CDR2 YFSETQ. The CDR3: CASSLGGDFYNSPLHF. In nucleotides, the CDR3 is TGCGCCAGCAGCTTGGGGGGGGATTTCTATAATTCACCCCTCCACTTT. The complete variable domain, with remaining parts taken from reference TRBV5-1 and TRBJ1-6, reads KAGVTQTPRYLIKTRGQQVTLSCSPISGHRSVSWYQQTPGQGLQFLFEYFSETQRNKGNFPGRFSGRQFSNSRSEMNVSTLELGDSALYLCASSLGGDFYNSPLHFGNGTRLTVT.

The chain joins TRBV5-8 to TRBJ1-2, with 8 nucleotides matching TRBD1. With V trimmed by 4 bases and J by 2 bases, 7 bases remained unmatched. This CDR3 region has 15 residues. CDR1 SGHTS and CDR2 YDEGEE come from the germline V gene. CDR3 bases: TGTGCCAGCAGCGGGTACCGGGACAGGAACTATGGCTACACCTTC. Amino acids: CASSGYRDRNYGYTF.

This chain joins TRBV13 and TRBJ2-7; D remains unclear. Germline V CDR1 and CDR2: PRHDT, FYEKMQ (reference sequence). V dropped 5 bases and J dropped 5 bases, with 19 bases sitting between them. This CDR3 region has 15 residues. The CDR3 region has the DNA TGTGCCAGCAGCGCCATTGACTGGAGCAGCGACGAGCAGTACTTC. It is translated as CASSAIDWSSDEQYF.

This chain links TRBV6-4 with TRBJ2-1; no clear D. The CDR3 is 13 amino acids. The V gene lost 3 bases and the J gene lost 8 bases, with 11 bases spanning the gap. Per germline, CDR1 MRHNA and CDR2 SNTAGT. The CDR3 loop reads CASSEKDRDEQFF. CDR3 DNA: TGTGCCAGCAGTGAAAAAGACCGGGATGAGCAGTTCTTC.

The V and J genes are TRBV9 and TRBJ1-5, with a possible D match to TRBD1 (6 bases). Trimming stripped 1 base from V and 6 bases from J, with 11 bases between. Germline V CDR1 and CDR2: SGDLS, YYNGEE. This CDR3 contains 14 residues. The CDR3 bases are TGTGCCAGCAGCGTATCAGGGGCCGGTCAGCCCCAGCATTTT. Its protein product is CASSVSGAGQPQHF.

This sequence joins TRBV29-1 and TRBJ1-1, with a weak D call TRBD1 (5 bases). V was cut by 4 bases and J by 6 bases, with 18 bases left in between. CDR3 length: 14 amino acids. Germline CDR1 reads SQVTM; CDR2 reads ANQGSEA. The CDR3 DNA is TGCAGCGTTGGACCCCGGTTTGCGGGGGCTGAAGCTTTCTTT. It is translated as CSVGPRFAGAEAFF. Variable domain in full (rest from reference TRBV29-1 and TRBJ1-1): SAVISQKPSRDICQRGTSLTIQCQVDSQVTMMFWYRQQPGQSLTLIATANQGSEATYESGFVIDKFPISRPNLTFSTLTVSNMSPEDSSIYLCSVGPRFAGAEAFFGQGTRLTVV.

The chain has TRBV15 and TRBJ1-3, with TRBD1 matching over 7 bases. J lost 2 bases, V lost 3 bases, and 4 bases had no gene match. Germline V CDR1 and CDR2: LNHNV, YYDKDF (reference sequence). This CDR3 is built from 15 residues. The CDR3 DNA reads TGTGCCACCAGCAGCAACAGGGGTACTGGAAACACCATATATTTT. It specifies CATSSNRGTGNTIYF.

The V and J genes are TRBV4-1 and TRBJ1-1, with D perhaps matching TRBD1 (5 bases). Per the germline V gene, CDR1 is MGHRA and CDR2 is YSYEKL. This CDR3 is 16 amino acids long. V lost 5 bases, J lost 6 bases, and 22 bases lay in between. The CDR3 DNA is TGCGCCAGCAGCGTTACACGTGGGGGGGGAGGGCCTGAAGCTTTCTTT. Encoded protein: CASSVTRGGGGPEAFF.

The V and J genes are TRBV6-1 and TRBJ2-7; 8 nucleotides agree with TRBD1. V shed 6 bases, J shed 6 bases, and the junction held 7 bases outside the gene matches. In germline, CDR1 is MNHNS, CDR2 SASEGT. This CDR3 comprises 13 residues. As DNA, the CDR3 is TGTGCCAGCAGGACAGGGGCGGGGACCGAGCAGTACTTC. This codes for CASRTGAGTEQYF.

The chain has TRBV4-1 and TRBJ2-3; tentative D call: TRBD2 (6 bases). CDR3 length: 15 residues. The germline V and J ends were trimmed by 0 bases and 1 base, with 8 bases remaining between them. Germline CDR1 is MGHRA and CDR2 is YSYEKL. CDR3 protein: CASSQERDGTDTQYF. The CDR3 coding sequence is TGCGCCAGCAGCCAAGAGCGGGATGGCACAGATACGCAGTATTTT.

This rearrangement joins TRBV13 to TRBJ2-1; possible D gene TRBD1, 6 bases. CDR1 PRHDT and CDR2 FYEKMQ come from the germline V gene (reference sequence). This CDR3 region has 16 residues. V was clipped by 5 bases and J by 6 bases, with 20 bases between them. The CDR3: CASSSRQEIARNEQFF. DNA of the CDR3: TGTGCCAGCAGCAGCAGACAGGAAATAGCGCGCAATGAGCAGTTCTTC.

The chain couples TRBV30 to TRBJ1-2; D unclear. CDR3 length: 14 residues. Germline assignment: CDR1 GTSNPN and CDR2 SVGIG (reference sequence). Trimming removed 0 bases from V and 7 bases from J, with 15 bases in between. This CDR3 reads CAWSVRLLEGGYTF. The CDR3 DNA reads TGTGCCTGGAGTGTACGACTACTTGAGGGTGGCTACACCTTC.

The V gene is TRBV19, the J gene TRBJ1-1, with D possibly TRBD1 on 5 matching bases. Germline V lookup: CDR1 LNHDA, CDR2 SQIVND (reference sequence). The length of the CDR3 is 12 residues. V was clipped by 5 bases and J by 5 bases, with 9 bases between them. CDR3 DNA: TGTGCCAGTAGTCTCAGACAGACTGAAGCTTTCTTT. Its protein product is CASSLRQTEAFF.